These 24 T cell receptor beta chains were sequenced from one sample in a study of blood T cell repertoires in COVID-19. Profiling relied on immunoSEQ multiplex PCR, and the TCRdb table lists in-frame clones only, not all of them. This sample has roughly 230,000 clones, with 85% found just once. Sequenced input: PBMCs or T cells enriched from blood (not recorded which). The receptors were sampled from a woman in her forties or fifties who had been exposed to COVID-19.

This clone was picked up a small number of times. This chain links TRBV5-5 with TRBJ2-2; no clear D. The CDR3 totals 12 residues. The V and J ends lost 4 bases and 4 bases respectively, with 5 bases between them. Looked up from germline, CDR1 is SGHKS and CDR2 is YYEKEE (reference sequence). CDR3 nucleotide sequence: TGTGCCAGCAGCATTAGCACCGGGGAGCTGTTTTTT. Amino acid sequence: CASSISTGELFF. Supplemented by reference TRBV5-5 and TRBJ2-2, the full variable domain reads DAGVTQSPTHLIKTRGQQVTLRCSPISGHKSVSWYQQVLGQGPQFIFQYYEKEERGRGNFPDRFSARQFPNYSSELNVNALLLGDSALYLCASSISTGELFFGEGSRLTVL.

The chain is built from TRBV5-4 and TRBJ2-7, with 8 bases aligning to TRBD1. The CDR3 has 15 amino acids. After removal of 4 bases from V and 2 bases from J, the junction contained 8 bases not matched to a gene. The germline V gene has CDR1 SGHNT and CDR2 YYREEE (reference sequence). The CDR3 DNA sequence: TGTGCCAGCAGCCTACCAGGGGGCACCCCCTACGAGCAGTACTTC. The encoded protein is CASSLPGGTPYEQYF.

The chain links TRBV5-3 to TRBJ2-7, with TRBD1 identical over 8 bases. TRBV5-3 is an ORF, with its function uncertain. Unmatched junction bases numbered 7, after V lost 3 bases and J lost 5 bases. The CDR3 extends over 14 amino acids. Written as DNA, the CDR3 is TGTGCCAGAAGCTATGACAGGGGCCCTGACGAGCAGTACTTC. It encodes CARSYDRGPDEQYF.

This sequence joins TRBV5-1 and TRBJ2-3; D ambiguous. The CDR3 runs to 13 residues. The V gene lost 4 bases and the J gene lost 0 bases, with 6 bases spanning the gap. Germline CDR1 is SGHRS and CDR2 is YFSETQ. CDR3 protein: CASSVLSTDTQYF. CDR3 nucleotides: TGCGCCAGCAGCGTCCTTAGCACAGATACGCAGTATTTT.

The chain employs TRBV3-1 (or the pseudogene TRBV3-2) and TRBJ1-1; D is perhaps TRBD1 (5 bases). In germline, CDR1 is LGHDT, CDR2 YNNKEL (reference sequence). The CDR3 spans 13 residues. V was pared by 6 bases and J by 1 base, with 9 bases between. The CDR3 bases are TGTGCCAGCAGGGCTACAGGGAACACTGAAGCTTTCTTT. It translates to CASRATGNTEAFF.

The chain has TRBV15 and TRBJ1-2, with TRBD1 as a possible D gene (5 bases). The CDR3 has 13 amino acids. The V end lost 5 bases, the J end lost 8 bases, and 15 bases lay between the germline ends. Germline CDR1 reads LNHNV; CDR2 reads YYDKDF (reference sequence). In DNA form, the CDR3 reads TGTGCCACCAGCCCTCTCCAGGGACTGGGCTACACCTTC. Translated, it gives CATSPLQGLGYTF.

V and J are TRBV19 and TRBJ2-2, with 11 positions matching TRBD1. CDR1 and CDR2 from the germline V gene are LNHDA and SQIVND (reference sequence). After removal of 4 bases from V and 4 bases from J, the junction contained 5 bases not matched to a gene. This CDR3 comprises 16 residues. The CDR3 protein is CASSTPGQGGTGELFF. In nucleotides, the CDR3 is TGTGCCAGTAGTACGCCGGGACAGGGGGGCACCGGGGAGCTGTTTTTT.

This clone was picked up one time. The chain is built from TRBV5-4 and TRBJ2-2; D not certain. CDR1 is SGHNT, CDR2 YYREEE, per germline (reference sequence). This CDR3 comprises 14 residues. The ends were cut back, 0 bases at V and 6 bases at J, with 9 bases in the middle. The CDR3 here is CASSLGRGSGELFF. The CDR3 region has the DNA TGTGCCAGCAGCTTGGGCCGCGGATCCGGGGAGCTGTTTTTT.

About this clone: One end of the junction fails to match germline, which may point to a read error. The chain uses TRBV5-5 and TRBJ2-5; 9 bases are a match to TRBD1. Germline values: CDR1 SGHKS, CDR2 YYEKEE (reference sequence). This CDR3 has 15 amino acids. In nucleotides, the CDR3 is TGTGCCAGCACCTTGGAACAGGGGGCCCAAGAGACCCAGTACTTC. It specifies CASTLEQGAQETQYF.

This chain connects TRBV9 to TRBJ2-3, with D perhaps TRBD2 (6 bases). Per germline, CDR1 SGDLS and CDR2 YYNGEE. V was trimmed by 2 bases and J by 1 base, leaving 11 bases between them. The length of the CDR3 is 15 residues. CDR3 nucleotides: TGTGCCAGCAGCGTCTTGGGGGGAGGCACAGATACGCAGTATTTT. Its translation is CASSVLGGGTDTQYF.

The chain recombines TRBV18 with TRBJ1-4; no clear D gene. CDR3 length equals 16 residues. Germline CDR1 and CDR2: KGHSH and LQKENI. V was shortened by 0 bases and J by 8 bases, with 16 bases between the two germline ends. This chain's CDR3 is CASSPPGGGSREKLFF. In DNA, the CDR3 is TGTGCCAGCTCACCACCAGGCGGCGGATCTCGGGAAAAACTGTTTTTT.

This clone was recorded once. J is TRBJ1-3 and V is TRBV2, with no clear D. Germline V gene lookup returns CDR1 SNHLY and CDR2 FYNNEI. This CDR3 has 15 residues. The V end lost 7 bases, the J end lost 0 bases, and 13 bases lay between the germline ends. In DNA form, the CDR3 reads TGTGCCAGCAAAAGAGGGCTTAGCTCTGGAAACACCATATATTTT. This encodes CASKRGLSSGNTIYF.

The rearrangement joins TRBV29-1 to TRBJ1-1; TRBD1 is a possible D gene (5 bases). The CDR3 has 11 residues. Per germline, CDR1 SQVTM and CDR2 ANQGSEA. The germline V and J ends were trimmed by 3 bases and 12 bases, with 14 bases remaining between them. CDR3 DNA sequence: TGCAGCGTTGAGAAGGATCGGACAACTTTCTTT. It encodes CSVEKDRTTFF.

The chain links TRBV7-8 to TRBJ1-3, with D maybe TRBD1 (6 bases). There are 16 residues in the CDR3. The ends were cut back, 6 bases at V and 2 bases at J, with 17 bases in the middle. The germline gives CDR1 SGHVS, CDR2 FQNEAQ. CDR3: CASSPDRTRPGNTIYF. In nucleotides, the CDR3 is TGTGCCAGCAGTCCCGACAGGACAAGACCTGGAAACACCATATATTTT. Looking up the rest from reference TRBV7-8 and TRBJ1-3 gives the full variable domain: GAGVSQSPRYKVAKRGQDVALRCDPISGHVSLFWYQQALGQGPEFLTYFQNEAQLDKSGLPSDRFFAERPEGSVSTLKIQRTQQEDSAVYLCASSPDRTRPGNTIYFGEGSWLTVV.

The CDR3 sequence is CASSFSGQGPLNYGYTF. CDR3 in DNA: TGTGCCAGCAGCTTCTCTGGACAGGGGCCCCTTAACTATGGCTACACCTTC. The rearrangement joins TRBV5-8 to TRBJ1-2; 9 nucleotides agree with TRBD1. V gave up 2 bases and J gave up 1 base; unmatched junction bases: 9. Germline CDR1 is SGHTS and CDR2 is YDEGEE. The CDR3 loop spans 17 amino acids.

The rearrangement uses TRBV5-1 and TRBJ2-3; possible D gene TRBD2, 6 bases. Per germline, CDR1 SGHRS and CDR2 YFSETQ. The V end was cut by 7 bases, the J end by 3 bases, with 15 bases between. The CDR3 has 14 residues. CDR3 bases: TGCGCCAGCGGTGACGGGGGTGAGACAGATACGCAGTATTTT. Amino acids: CASGDGGETDTQYF.

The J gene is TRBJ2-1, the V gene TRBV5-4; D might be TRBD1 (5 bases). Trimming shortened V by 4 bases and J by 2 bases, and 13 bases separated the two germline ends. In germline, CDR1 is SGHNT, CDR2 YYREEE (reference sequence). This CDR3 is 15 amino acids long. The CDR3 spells CASSPEGATYNEQFF. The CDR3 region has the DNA TGTGCCAGCAGCCCCGAAGGGGCGACCTACAATGAGCAGTTCTTC.

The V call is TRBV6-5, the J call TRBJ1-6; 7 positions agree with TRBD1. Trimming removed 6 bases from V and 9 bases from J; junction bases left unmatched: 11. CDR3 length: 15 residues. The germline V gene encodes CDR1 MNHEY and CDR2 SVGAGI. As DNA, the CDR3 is TGTGCCAGCAGGCGACAGGGACGGTTGGGTTCACCCCTCCACTTT. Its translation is CASRRQGRLGSPLHF.

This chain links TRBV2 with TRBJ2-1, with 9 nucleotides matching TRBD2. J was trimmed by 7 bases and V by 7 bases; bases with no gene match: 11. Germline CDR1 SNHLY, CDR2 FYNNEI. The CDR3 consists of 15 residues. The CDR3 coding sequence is TGTGCCAGCAAAGGCGGTGCGGGGGGGCGGAATGAGCAGTTCTTC. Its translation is CASKGGAGGRNEQFF. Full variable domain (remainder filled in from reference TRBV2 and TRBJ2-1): EPEVTQTPSHQVTQMGQEVILRCVPISNHLYFYWYRQILGQKVEFLVSFYNNEISEKSEIFDDQFSVERPDGSNFTLKIRSTKLEDSAMYFCASKGGAGGRNEQFFGPGTRLTVL.

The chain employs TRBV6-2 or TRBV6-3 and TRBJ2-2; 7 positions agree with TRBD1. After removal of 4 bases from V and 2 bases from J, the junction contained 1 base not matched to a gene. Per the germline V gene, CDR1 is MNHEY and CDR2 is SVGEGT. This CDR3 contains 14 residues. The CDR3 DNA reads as TGTGCCAGCAGTTGGACAGGAAACACCGGGGAGCTGTTTTTT. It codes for CASSWTGNTGELFF.

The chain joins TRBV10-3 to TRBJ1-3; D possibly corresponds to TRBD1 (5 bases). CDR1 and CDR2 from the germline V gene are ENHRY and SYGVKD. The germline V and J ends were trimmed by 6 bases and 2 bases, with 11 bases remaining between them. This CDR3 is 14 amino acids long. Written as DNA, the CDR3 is TGTGCCATCAGGGGGGGGGTGACTGGAAACACCATATATTTT. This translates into CAIRGGVTGNTIYF.

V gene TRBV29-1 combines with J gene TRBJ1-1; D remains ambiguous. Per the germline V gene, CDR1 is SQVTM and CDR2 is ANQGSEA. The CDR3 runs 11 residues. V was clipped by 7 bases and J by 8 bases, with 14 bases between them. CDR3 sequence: CSGRVRNEAFF. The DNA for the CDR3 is TGCAGCGGGCGGGTCAGGAACGAAGCTTTCTTT.

The CDR3 spells CASSGTIGGTEAFF. The CDR3 DNA reads TGTGCCAGCAGTGGTACAATCGGGGGCACTGAAGCTTTCTTT. The chain has TRBV25-1 and TRBJ1-1; maybe TRBD1 (5 bases). Trimming took 4 bases from V and 4 from J, leaving 13 bases between them. The germline CDR1 and CDR2 sequences are MGHDK and SYGVNS. The CDR3 totals 14 residues.

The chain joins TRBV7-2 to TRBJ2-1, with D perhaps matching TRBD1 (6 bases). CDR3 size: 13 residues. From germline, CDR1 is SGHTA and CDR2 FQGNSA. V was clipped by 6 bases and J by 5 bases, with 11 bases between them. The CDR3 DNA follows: TGTGCCAGCAGGTCCGAGGGGGACAATGAGCAGTTCTTC. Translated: CASRSEGDNEQFF.